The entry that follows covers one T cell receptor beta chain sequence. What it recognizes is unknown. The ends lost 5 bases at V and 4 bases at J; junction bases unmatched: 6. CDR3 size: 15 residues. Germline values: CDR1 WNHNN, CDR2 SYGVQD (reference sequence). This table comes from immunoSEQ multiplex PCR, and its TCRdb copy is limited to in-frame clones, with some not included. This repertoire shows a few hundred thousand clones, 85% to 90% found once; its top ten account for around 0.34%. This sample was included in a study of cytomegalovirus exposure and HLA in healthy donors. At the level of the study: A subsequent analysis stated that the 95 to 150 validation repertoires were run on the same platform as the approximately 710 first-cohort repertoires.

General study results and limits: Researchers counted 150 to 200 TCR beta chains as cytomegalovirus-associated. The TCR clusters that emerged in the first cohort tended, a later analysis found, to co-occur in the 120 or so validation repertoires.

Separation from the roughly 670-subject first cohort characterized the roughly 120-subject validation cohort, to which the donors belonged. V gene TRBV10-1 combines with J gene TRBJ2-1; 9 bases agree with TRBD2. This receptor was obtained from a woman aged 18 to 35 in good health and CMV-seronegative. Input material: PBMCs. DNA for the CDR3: TGCGCCAGCAGTACCAAGCGGGGGGCGTACAATGAGCAGTTCTTC. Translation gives CASSTKRGAYNEQFF.